The next 27 T cell receptor beta chains were all read from a single sample in a study of blood T cell repertoires in COVID-19. Sequenced by immunoSEQ multiplex PCR; TCRdb stores in-frame clones only, minus some. The sample records about 150,000 clones, around 87% being singletons. The sequencing sample was made of peripheral blood. Source of these receptors: an elderly man with acute or convalescent COVID-19.

The chain joins TRBV5-6 to TRBJ1-3; possible D gene TRBD1, 5 bases. Germline-derived CDR1 and CDR2 are SGHDT and YYEEEE. The CDR3 is 15 amino acids. Trimming cost V 2 bases and J 2 bases, with 11 bases left between them. The DNA for the CDR3 is TGTGCCAGCAGCTTAGGGGCTACACCTGGAAACACCATATATTTT. Translating gives CASSLGATPGNTIYF.

This clone is a singleton in its sample. The gene calls are TRBV5-4 and TRBJ2-1, with D possibly TRBD1 on 5 matching bases. Germline V gives CDR1 SGHNT, CDR2 YYREEE (reference sequence). The CDR3 covers 13 residues. Trimming removed 0 bases at V and 8 bases at J, with 9 bases between. DNA of the CDR3: TGTGCCAGCAGCTTGGATAGGGGCGATGAGCAGTTCTTC. It encodes CASSLDRGDEQFF.

This chain connects TRBV5-1 to TRBJ1-1, with D uncertain. CDR1 SGHRS and CDR2 YFSETQ come from the germline V gene. V was clipped by 4 bases and J by 1 base, with 11 bases between them. The CDR3 runs to 14 residues. CDR3 sequence: CASSPLSGNTEAFF. Here the CDR3 DNA reads TGCGCCAGCAGCCCCTTATCCGGGAACACTGAAGCTTTCTTT. Looking up the rest from reference TRBV5-1 and TRBJ1-1 gives the full variable domain: KAGVTQTPRYLIKTRGQQVTLSCSPISGHRSVSWYQQTPGQGLQFLFEYFSETQRNKGNFPGRFSGRQFSNSRSEMNVSTLELGDSALYLCASSPLSGNTEAFFGQGTRLTVV.

The rearrangement links TRBV24-1 to TRBJ2-3, with 8 bases that match TRBD2. The CDR3 is 15 residues long. The V and J ends lost 5 bases and 2 bases, in that order; junction bases with no gene match: 5. The germline V gene has CDR1 KGHDR and CDR2 SFDVKD. As DNA, the CDR3 is TGTGCCACCAGTGTATCTAGCGGGCACACAGATACGCAGTATTTT. Translated: CATSVSSGHTDTQYF.

The V and J genes are TRBV10-2 and TRBJ2-1, with 10 bases matching TRBD2. In germline, CDR1 is WSHSY, CDR2 SAAADI. Germline trimming cut 7 bases from V and 9 bases from J; bases unmatched to any gene: 9. The CDR3 has 14 residues. This chain's CDR3 is CASTTSGIFTEQFF. The CDR3 bases are TGCGCCAGCACAACTAGCGGGATATTTACTGAGCAGTTCTTC.

V usage is TRBV9 and J usage is TRBJ1-6, with 8 nucleotides matching TRBD1. The V gene end was trimmed by 4 bases and the J gene end by 9 bases; junction bases not matched to a gene: 3. This CDR3 comprises 13 residues. In germline, CDR1 is SGDLS, CDR2 YYNGEE. CDR3 in amino acids: CASSPDRGSPLHF. The CDR3, as DNA: TGTGCCAGCAGCCCCGACAGGGGTTCACCCCTCCACTTT.

The rearrangement joins TRBV18 to TRBJ2-5; D remains unclear. The ends were cut back, 1 base at V and 5 bases at J, with 8 bases in the middle. The CDR3 runs to 13 residues. Germline V CDR1 and CDR2: KGHSH, LQKENI. The CDR3 region has the DNA TGTGCCAGCTCACCACTCGCCGGGGAGACCCAGTACTTC. Translated: CASSPLAGETQYF.

V and J are TRBV7-8 and TRBJ2-7; 10 nucleotides match TRBD2. The CDR3 contains 14 residues. V dropped 3 bases and J dropped 5; count of bases not matched to a gene: 4. Germline-derived CDR1 and CDR2 are SGHVS and FQNEAQ. The CDR3 here is CASSFGLADHEQYF. For the CDR3, the DNA is TGTGCCAGCAGCTTCGGACTAGCGGATCACGAGCAGTACTTC.

This clone was seen once. The chain recombines TRBV19 with TRBJ2-3; TRBD1 agrees at 9 bases. Per the germline V gene, CDR1 is LNHDA and CDR2 is SQIVND (reference sequence). The V and J ends lost 0 bases and 3 bases, in that order; junction bases with no gene match: 10. CDR3 size: 18 residues. CDR3 in amino acids: CASSIDPSTGGGTDTQYF. The DNA of the CDR3 is TGTGCCAGTAGTATAGATCCATCGACAGGGGGTGGGACAGATACGCAGTATTTT.

The J gene is TRBJ2-3, the V gene TRBV2; perhaps TRBD2 as D (6 bases). The CDR3 spans 15 residues. The V end was cut by 4 bases, the J end by 5 bases, with 16 bases between. Germline V gene data show CDR1 as SNHLY and CDR2 as FYNNEI. The CDR3 is CASSVGDFRGDTQYF. Written as DNA, the CDR3 is TGTGCCAGCAGTGTAGGGGACTTTCGGGGAGATACGCAGTATTTT.

The chain joins TRBV6-2 or TRBV6-3 to TRBJ1-2; possible D gene TRBD1, 6 bases. Trimming pared 4 bases from V and 5 bases from J, leaving 14 bases between. From germline, CDR1 is MNHEY and CDR2 SVGEGT. The CDR3 is 14 residues long. CDR3 sequence: CASSFQGSGYGYTF. The CDR3 nucleotides read TGTGCCAGCAGTTTCCAGGGGAGCGGATATGGCTACACCTTC.

The rearrangement links TRBV28 to TRBJ2-5; D gene unclear. Deletions cut 5 bases from V and 7 bases from J, with 14 bases between. This CDR3 is built from 13 residues. In germline, CDR1 is MDHEN, CDR2 SYDVKM. The CDR3 nucleotides read TGTGCCAGCAGTACGGTGACACTGGGGACCCAGTACTTC. Translating gives CASSTVTLGTQYF. Combining the CDR3 with reference TRBV28 and TRBJ2-5 gives the whole variable domain DVKVTQSSRYLVKRTGEKVFLECVQDMDHENMFWYRQDPGLGLRLIYFSYDVKMKEKGDIPEGYSVSREKKERFSLILESASTNQTSMYLCASSTVTLGTQYFGPGTRLLVL.

The V and J genes are TRBV28 and TRBJ2-3, with 7 bases matching TRBD2. This CDR3 region has 14 residues. Trimming removed 6 bases from V and 1 base from J; junction bases left unmatched: 4. Germline loops: CDR1 MDHEN, CDR2 SYDVKM. In nucleotides, the CDR3 is TGTGCCAGCAGCGCCGCGGGGGGCACAGATACGCAGTATTTT. Protein: CASSAAGGTDTQYF.

The J gene is TRBJ2-1, the V gene TRBV6-2 or TRBV6-3, with 14 positions matching TRBD2. From germline, CDR1 is MNHEY and CDR2 SVGEGT. The V segment lost 6 bases and the J segment 0 bases; nucleotides outside the gene matches: 7. The CDR3 runs 18 residues. DNA of the CDR3: TGTGCCAGCAGCCCCGGGACTAGCGGGGGTCTCTCCTACAATGAGCAGTTCTTC. Translated, it gives CASSPGTSGGLSYNEQFF.

The rearrangement links TRBV5-1 to TRBJ2-1; 9 bases line up with TRBD2. V was pared by 0 bases and J by 16 bases, with 11 bases of the junction left unmatched. The CDR3 covers 14 residues. CDR1 and CDR2 from the germline V gene are SGHRS and YFSETQ. The chain's CDR3 is CASSLAGSGGVSFF. CDR3 in DNA: TGCGCCAGCAGCTTGGCCGGTAGCGGGGGTGTGAGTTTCTTC.

This clone has more than one count but fewer than ten. The rearrangement uses TRBV7-5 and TRBJ1-3; the listed D gene, TRBD1, was not tested against the DNA. TRBV7-5 is annotated as a pseudogene. There are 16 residues in the CDR3. CDR3 in amino acids: CARSDGRGLVKNTIYF. CDR3 bases: TGTGCCAGAAGCGACGGCAGGGGGCTCGTCAAAAACACCATATATTTT.

This clone was detected once. The chain recombines TRBV3-1 (or the pseudogene TRBV3-2) with TRBJ2-2, with a tentative D call TRBD2 (5 bases). This CDR3 contains 13 residues. CDR1 and CDR2 from the germline V gene are LGHDT and YNNKEL (reference sequence). The V end was cut by 2 bases, the J end by 6 bases, with 7 bases between. In DNA form, the CDR3 reads TGTGCCAGCAGCCAATCAGCGGCCGGGGAGCTGTTTTTT. The encoded protein is CASSQSAAGELFF.

CDR3 protein: CASSPPGTVNTGELFF. CDR3 sequence (DNA): TGTGCCAGCAGCCCTCCTGGGACAGTGAACACCGGGGAGCTGTTTTTT. The chain uses TRBV3-1 (or the pseudogene TRBV3-2) and TRBJ2-2; TRBD1 agrees at 7 bases. This CDR3 region has 16 residues. The V segment lost 4 bases and the J segment 1 base; nucleotides outside the gene matches: 6. The germline CDR1 and CDR2 sequences are LGHDT and YNNKEL (reference sequence).

This clone appeared a single time. This CDR3 is CASSEWGGQGMTGELFF. CDR3 bases: TGTGCCAGCAGTGAATGGGGGGGACAGGGGATGACCGGGGAGCTGTTTTTT. This chain links TRBV2 with TRBJ2-2, with 10 nucleotides matching TRBD1. This CDR3 contains 17 residues. Losses at the gene ends were 2 bases for V and 5 bases for J; bases not matched to a gene: 8. Looked up from germline, CDR1 is SNHLY and CDR2 is FYNNEI.

The chain employs TRBV6-5 and TRBJ1-4; D ambiguous. Germline V gene lookup returns CDR1 MNHEY and CDR2 SVGAGI. The CDR3 extends over 13 amino acids. Trimming left V 6 bases short and J 5 bases short, with 10 bases between. The CDR3 DNA reads as TGTGCCAGCAGGCGGACGGGAAATGAAAAACTGTTTTTT. Amino acids: CASRRTGNEKLFF.

V and J are TRBV6-5 and TRBJ1-2; 8 nucleotides agree with TRBD1. Looked up from germline, CDR1 is MNHEY and CDR2 is SVGAGI. V lost 8 bases and J lost 4; bases outside the gene matches: 3. The CDR3 runs to 12 residues. CDR3 DNA: TGTGCCAGCCAGGGGGCTGGCTATGGCTACACCTTC. It translates to CASQGAGYGYTF.

This clone appeared a single time. The chain recombines TRBV28 with TRBJ2-3; 10 bases line up with TRBD2. With V trimmed by 2 bases and J by 1 base, 3 bases remained unmatched. Germline V gives CDR1 MDHEN, CDR2 SYDVKM. CDR3 length: 16 residues. The CDR3 spells CASSLILAGGTDTQYF. The CDR3 DNA sequence: TGTGCCAGCAGTTTAATCCTAGCGGGGGGCACAGATACGCAGTATTTT.

V and J are TRBV27 and TRBJ1-2, with D possibly matching TRBD1 (5 bases). Per germline, CDR1 MNHEY and CDR2 SMNVEV (reference sequence). This CDR3 is built from 13 residues. Deletions cut 6 bases from V and 3 bases from J, with 11 bases between. CDR3 protein: CASRAGGDYGYTF. The CDR3 DNA sequence: TGTGCCAGCAGGGCGGGGGGAGACTATGGCTACACCTTC.

The chain joins TRBV9 to TRBJ2-3; 7 bases align to TRBD2. The length of the CDR3 is 15 residues. From germline, CDR1 is SGDLS and CDR2 YYNGEE. V trimming: 0 bases; J trimming: 0 bases; junction bases outside the gene matches: 1. Written as DNA, the CDR3 is TGTGCCAGCAGCGTAGTAGCGGGCAGCACAGATACGCAGTATTTT. Amino acid sequence: CASSVVAGSTDTQYF.

The chain recombines TRBV6-5 with TRBJ1-2, with D hard to call. This CDR3 is 13 amino acids long. From germline, CDR1 is MNHEY and CDR2 SVGAGI. The ends were cut back, 7 bases at V and 3 bases at J, with 12 bases in the middle. The CDR3 region has the DNA TGTGCCAGCAAGGGCGGGTCGGACTATGGCTACACCTTC. Translating it yields CASKGGSDYGYTF.

V gene TRBV10-1 combines with J gene TRBJ1-1, with D unclear. Germline CDR1 is WNHNN and CDR2 is SYGVQD (reference sequence). The length of the CDR3 is 12 residues. V dropped 3 bases and J dropped 10 bases, with 12 bases sitting between them. The DNA of the CDR3 is TGCGCCAGCAGTGATTGTCCCCGGGTAGCTTTCTTT. Protein: CASSDCPRVAFF.

The CDR3 region is CASSLTGASYEQYF. The CDR3 DNA sequence: TGTGCCAGCAGTTTAACAGGGGCATCCTACGAGCAGTACTTC. The chain carries TRBV28 and TRBJ2-7; 7 nucleotides match TRBD1. This CDR3 contains 14 residues. V was pared by 2 bases and J by 1 base, with 2 bases of the junction left unmatched. From germline, CDR1 is MDHEN and CDR2 SYDVKM.